The 29 T cell receptor beta chains given below trace back to one sample, sequenced in a study of Graves' ophthalmopathy and Graves' hyperthyroidism. From RNA, the CDR3 regions of TCR beta chains were amplified and sequenced. First-round RT-PCR employed HTBI primers, with a second-round multiplex PCR after it. One entry per CDR3 protein results from TCRdb running MiXCR on the multiplex PCR reads. Among roughly 380,000 distinct CDR3 sequences listed, roughly 14% were seen once. Input material: peripheral blood. These TCRs come from a woman aged 18-29 years with stable Graves' hyperthyroidism.

At least ten counts were recorded for this clonotype. The rearrangement uses TRBV12-3 or TRBV12-4 and TRBJ2-5, with TRBD2 matching over 9 bases. V lost 7 bases to trimming and J lost 1 base; unmatched junction nucleotides: 4. This CDR3 spans 14 amino acids. Here the CDR3 reads CASNLSGGQETQYF. CDR3 DNA sequence: TGTGCCAGCAACCTTAGCGGGGGCCAAGAGACCCAGTACTTC.

This chain uses TRBV18 with TRBJ2-7, with 9 bases that match TRBD1. Germline CDR1 and CDR2: KGHSH and LQKENI. The CDR3 sequence is 16 residues long. The V segment lost 3 bases and the J segment 6 bases; nucleotides outside the gene matches: 12. The CDR3 is CASSPFTGTGTREQYF. The CDR3 DNA reads as TGTGCCAGCTCACCTTTCACCGGGACAGGGACCCGCGAGCAGTACTTC.

This clonotype turned up a few times. The chain combines TRBV27 with TRBJ2-3; possibly TRBD2 for D (6 bases). V was trimmed by 4 bases and J by 1 base, leaving 15 bases between them. CDR1 and CDR2 from the germline V gene are MNHEY and SMNVEV (reference sequence). The CDR3 loop spans 16 amino acids. The CDR3 loop is CASSYDPGTGTDTQYF. As DNA, the CDR3 is TGTGCCAGCAGTTACGACCCCGGGACTGGCACAGATACGCAGTATTTT.

This clonotype showed up many times. The chain uses TRBV10-3 and TRBJ1-1; D unresolved. Trimming took off 2 bases at V and 6 bases at J, with 7 bases between the two ends. This CDR3 region has 12 residues. Germline V gives CDR1 ENHRY, CDR2 SYGVKD. The CDR3 region is CAISEVIAEAFF. The CDR3 coding sequence is TGTGCCATCAGTGAGGTGATCGCTGAAGCTTTCTTT.

This clonotype was detected only once. The chain has TRBV11-3 and TRBJ1-3, with no clear D. V shed 5 bases and J shed 4 bases, with 3 bases lying between them. From germline, CDR1 is SGHNT and CDR2 YENEEA. The CDR3 is 11 residues long. CDR3 sequence (DNA): TGTGCCAGCAGCCAAGGAAACACCATATATTTT. Translation gives CASSQGNTIYF.

The chain combines TRBV11-2 with TRBJ2-7, with a weak D call TRBD2 (5 bases). Trimming took off 2 bases at V and 2 bases at J, with 19 bases between the two ends. CDR1 and CDR2 (germline): SGHAT, FQNNGV. The CDR3 spans 17 residues. In DNA form, the CDR3 reads TGTGCCAGCAGCTTACTTACCCCCTCGGGGTGGCCCTACGAGCAGTACTTC. Translation gives CASSLLTPSGWPYEQYF. Full variable domain (remainder filled in from reference TRBV11-2 and TRBJ2-7): EAGVAQSPRYKIIEKRQSVAFWCNPISGHATLYWYQQILGQGPKLLIQFQNNGVVDDSQLPKDRFSAERLKGVDSTLKIQPAKLEDSAVYLCASSLLTPSGWPYEQYFGPGTRLTVT.

This clonotype appeared a few times. The genes are TRBV2 and TRBJ1-2, with TRBD1 identical over 7 bases. CDR1 is SNHLY, CDR2 FYNNEI, per germline. CDR3 length: 14 amino acids. V shed 7 bases, J shed 2 bases, and the junction held 7 bases outside the gene matches. The CDR3 spells CASKAGQSNYGYTF. As DNA, the CDR3 is TGTGCCAGCAAGGCGGGACAGTCAAACTATGGCTACACCTTC.

The table lists this clonotype with many counts. The chain combines TRBV7-8 with TRBJ1-1; D remains ambiguous. V dropped 1 base and J dropped 5 bases, with 11 bases sitting between them. This CDR3 has 14 amino acids. Germline lookup yields CDR1 SGHVS and CDR2 FQNEAQ. DNA for the CDR3: TGTGCCAGCAGCTTAGTTAAGGGAGGGACTGAAGCTTTCTTT. This codes for CASSLVKGGTEAFF.

This clonotype was counted many times. V is TRBV12-3 or TRBV12-4 and J is TRBJ1-1; D uncertain. Trimming left V 3 bases short and J 4 bases short, with 9 bases between. CDR3 length equals 13 residues. CDR3 nucleotides: TGTGCCAGCAGTTTGAAGGGAGGCACTGAAGCTTTCTTT. Protein product: CASSLKGGTEAFF.

This clonotype was seen many times. V usage is TRBV4-1 and J usage is TRBJ1-1; maybe TRBD1 (5 bases). CDR3 length: 15 amino acids. Germline V CDR1 and CDR2: MGHRA, YSYEKL. V was cut by 8 bases and J by 8 bases, with 24 bases left in between. Here the CDR3 reads CASQGYRRGQREAFF. DNA of the CDR3: TGCGCCAGCCAGGGCTACCGAAGAGGGCAGAGGGAAGCTTTCTTT.

This clonotype was counted many times. The chain uses TRBV5-5 and TRBJ2-5; D ambiguous. The V gene's germline CDR1 is SGHKS and CDR2 YYEKEE (reference sequence). Between the trimmed V and J ends, which lost 1 base and 5 bases, there was a span of 9 bases. CDR3 length equals 13 residues. The CDR3 region is CASSLLTHETQYF. DNA of the CDR3: TGTGCCAGCAGCTTGCTGACACACGAGACCCAGTACTTC. The variable domain in full, completed from reference TRBV5-5 and TRBJ2-5, reads DAGVTQSPTHLIKTRGQQVTLRCSPISGHKSVSWYQQVLGQGPQFIFQYYEKEERGRGNFPDRFSARQFPNYSSELNVNALLLGDSALYLCASSLLTHETQYFGPGTRLLVL.

In its sample, this clonotype was seen many times. CDR3 protein: CASSPPGQGFDEQYF. CDR3 DNA: TGTGCCAGCAGTCCACCGGGACAGGGGTTTGACGAGCAGTACTTC. The chain recombines TRBV12-3 or TRBV12-4 with TRBJ2-7; 10 bases map to TRBD1. V trimming: 5 bases; J trimming: 5 bases; junction bases outside the gene matches: 9. This CDR3 has 15 residues.

Worth noting for this clonotype: At one boundary the junction diverges from the germline segment, which might be a read error. The chain employs TRBV14 and TRBJ2-5; D gene unclear. The CDR3 runs to 12 residues. Germline V lookup: CDR1 SGHDN, CDR2 FVKESK. CDR3 loop: CASSFAEETKYF. The CDR3 DNA sequence: TGTGCCAGCAGCTTCGCTGAAGAGACCAAGTACTTC.

Many counts were recorded for this clonotype. The chain links TRBV29-1 to TRBJ2-2; TRBD2 agrees at 8 bases. CDR3 length equals 14 residues. In germline, CDR1 is SQVTM, CDR2 ANQGSEA. V lost 5 bases to trimming and J lost 4 bases; unmatched junction nucleotides: 6. CDR3 nucleotides: TGCAGCGTTTACGGGACTAGTAGCACCGGGGAGCTGTTTTTT. It is translated as CSVYGTSSTGELFF.

This rearrangement joins TRBV20-1 to TRBJ2-3; D is perhaps TRBD2 (6 bases). V lost 0 bases to trimming and J lost 0 bases, with 16 bases between them. CDR1 DFQATT and CDR2 SNEGSKA come from the germline V gene (reference sequence). The CDR3 sequence is 17 residues long. This chain's CDR3 is CSARDLFGGFSTDTQYF. The CDR3 DNA reads as TGCAGTGCTAGAGATCTTTTTGGGGGGTTTAGCACAGATACGCAGTATTTT.

This clonotype was found many times. V usage is TRBV29-1 and J usage is TRBJ2-5; 7 bases align to TRBD1. The CDR3 is made up of 14 amino acids. The germline CDR1 and CDR2 sequences are SQVTM and ANQGSEA. J gave up 4 bases and V 0 bases, and 5 bases lay outside the gene matches. CDR3 nucleotide sequence: TGCAGCGTTGAAGATCGAGGGGGCGGAGAGACCCAGTACTTC. Translating gives CSVEDRGGGETQYF.

The genes are TRBV11-2 and TRBJ2-7; 7 bases line up with TRBD2. The CDR3 loop spans 16 amino acids. Trimming cost V 6 bases and J 3 bases; bases outside gene matches: 14. The germline gives CDR1 SGHAT, CDR2 FQNNGV. This CDR3 is CASSYTGGREDYEQYF. In DNA form, the CDR3 reads TGTGCCAGCAGTTATACCGGCGGCCGGGAGGACTACGAGCAGTACTTC.

This clonotype was found many times. The chain uses TRBV20-1 and TRBJ1-1; no definite D call. Germline V gene sequence: CDR1 DFQATT, CDR2 SNEGSKA (reference sequence). V dropped 3 bases and J dropped 7 bases, with 9 bases sitting between them. The CDR3 is made up of 11 amino acids. CDR3: CSASPGGEAFF. The CDR3 DNA reads TGCAGTGCTAGTCCAGGTGGTGAAGCTTTCTTT.

This clonotype was observed at least ten times. The chain links TRBV12-3 or TRBV12-4 to TRBJ2-5; 12 positions agree with TRBD1. The CDR3 sequence is 14 residues long. The V gene end was trimmed by 6 bases and the J gene end by 4 bases; junction bases not matched to a gene: 3. This CDR3 is CASSQGQGAETQYF. The DNA of the CDR3 is TGTGCCAGCAGCCAGGGACAGGGGGCAGAGACCCAGTACTTC.

This clonotype was recorded at least ten times. The J gene is TRBJ1-1, the V gene TRBV6-1; 7 bases align to TRBD1. V dropped 3 bases and J dropped 5; count of bases not matched to a gene: 15. The CDR3 length is 17 residues. Per germline, CDR1 MNHNS and CDR2 SASEGT. CDR3 in amino acids: CASSDVQGLRGNTEAFF. DNA for the CDR3: TGTGCCAGCAGTGATGTTCAAGGACTCAGGGGGAATACTGAAGCTTTCTTT.

This clonotype was seen repeatedly, ten times or more. The rearrangement uses TRBV7-2 and TRBJ2-5; D may be TRBD2 (6 bases). Germline assignment: CDR1 SGHTA and CDR2 FQGNSA. The CDR3 runs 15 residues. V was cut by 2 bases and J by 4 bases, with 14 bases left in between. The CDR3 here is CASSLQGGVRETQYF. As DNA, the CDR3 is TGTGCCAGCAGCTTACAAGGCGGGGTGAGAGAGACCCAGTACTTC.

The chain has TRBV7-8 and TRBJ1-3; 9 positions match TRBD1. J lost 4 bases, V lost 5 bases, and 6 bases had no gene match. This CDR3 is 15 amino acids long. CDR1 is SGHVS and CDR2 is FQNEAQ in the germline V gene. CDR3 in DNA: TGTGCCAGCAGCCTTCGGACAGGGGAGGGAAACACCATATATTTT. This encodes CASSLRTGEGNTIYF.

V gene TRBV20-1 combines with J gene TRBJ2-2, with 9 bases identical to TRBD1. The CDR3 runs to 16 residues. CDR1 and CDR2 (germline): DFQATT, SNEGSKA (reference sequence). Trimming cost V 0 bases and J 5 bases; bases outside gene matches: 7. The CDR3 sequence is CSARDLEQGATGELFF. The CDR3 DNA reads as TGCAGTGCTAGAGATTTAGAACAGGGGGCGACCGGGGAGCTGTTTTTT.

This clonotype was detected many times. The V and J genes are TRBV7-8 and TRBJ2-7; D is unresolved. The V and J ends lost 5 bases and 4 bases respectively, with 18 bases between them. Germline V CDR1 and CDR2: SGHVS, FQNEAQ. The CDR3 is made up of 15 amino acids. The CDR3 spells CASSHTRSSIYEQYF. In nucleotides, the CDR3 is TGTGCCAGCAGCCACACCAGGAGTTCGATATACGAGCAGTACTTC.

This clonotype came up a few times. A much larger clone lies a single base off, so this may be a read error. The chain joins TRBV4-2 to TRBJ1-5, with 10 bases that match TRBD1. The CDR3 consists of 17 residues. Trimming removed 4 bases from V and 1 base from J; junction bases left unmatched: 7. CDR1 is LGHNA, CDR2 YNFKEQ, per germline. This CDR3 is CASSPAGTGVSNQPQHF. The CDR3 coding sequence is TGTGCCAGCAGCCCCGCCGGGACAGGGGTAAGCAATCAGCCCCAGCATTTT.

This clonotype was seen ten or more times. This chain links TRBV2 with TRBJ1-1; D gene unclear. Trimming cost V 4 bases and J 2 bases, with 8 bases left between them. Germline CDR1 SNHLY, CDR2 FYNNEI. The CDR3 is 13 residues long. CDR3 nucleotide sequence: TGTGCCAGCAGTGCTGTCCCCAACACTGAAGCTTTCTTT. This encodes CASSAVPNTEAFF.

With respect to this clonotype: A read error is possible here, since a much larger clone lies one base away. The chain links TRBV2 to TRBJ1-1; 10 positions match TRBD1. Germline loops: CDR1 SNHLY, CDR2 FYNNEI. The CDR3 has 15 residues. The ends lost 8 bases at V and 5 bases at J; junction bases unmatched: 11. The CDR3 DNA reads TGTGCCAGCTGTATGATGGGACAGGGGCGGACTGAAGCTTTCTTT. The encoded protein is CASCMMGQGRTEAFF.

This clonotype was seen a few times. CDR3: CASSLNPAGTGAGELFF. In DNA, the CDR3 is TGTGCCAGCAGCTTAAACCCCGCGGGAACTGGGGCCGGGGAGCTGTTTTTT. The V and J genes are TRBV7-3 and TRBJ2-2, with D possibly being TRBD2 (6 bases). Between the trimmed V and J ends, which lost 1 base and 6 bases, there was a span of 18 bases. Per germline, CDR1 SGHTA and CDR2 FQGTGA. The CDR3 length is 17 residues.

There are many counts of this clonotype. This sequence joins TRBV5-1 and TRBJ1-1; TRBD1 agrees at 7 bases. Germline V gives CDR1 SGHRS, CDR2 YFSETQ. Trimming cost V 4 bases and J 1 base; bases outside gene matches: 7. The CDR3 length is 15 residues. DNA for the CDR3: TGCGCCAGCAGCCTGCGACAGGGACCGAACACTGAAGCTTTCTTT. Protein: CASSLRQGPNTEAFF.